These 3 T cell receptor beta chains originate from one sample sequenced in a study of T cell responses to AZD1222 COVID-19 vaccine. Profiled with immunoSEQ multiplex PCR; TCRdb holds only in-frame clones, not every one. The data show about 180,000 clones, 85% to 95% seen once. This specimen was peripheral blood, taken 28 days after the second dose of the MenACWY control vaccine. The origin of the receptors is an adult who received the MenACWY meningococcal vaccine as a control.

The V call is TRBV29-1, the J call TRBJ1-3; D remains unclear. Germline-derived CDR1 and CDR2 are SQVTM and ANQGSEA. This CDR3 has 13 residues. V was shortened by 4 bases and J by 4 bases, with 11 bases between the two germline ends. The CDR3 nucleotides read TGCAGCGTTGCCGATAAACAGGGAAACACCATATATTTT. This encodes CSVADKQGNTIYF.

The chain recombines TRBV10-2 with TRBJ2-7; a possible D gene is TRBD1 (6 bases). Germline V gene sequence: CDR1 WSHSY, CDR2 SAAADI. The CDR3 sequence is 14 residues long. Trimming took 7 bases from V and 1 from J, leaving 14 bases between them. CDR3 sequence: CASKSQGLSYEQYF. For the CDR3, the DNA is TGCGCCAGCAAGTCGCAGGGGCTATCCTACGAGCAGTACTTC.

V is TRBV5-1 and J is TRBJ2-1; 7 positions match TRBD2. The trim removed 0 bases at V and 7 bases at J, leaving 1 base unmatched. The germline CDR1 and CDR2 sequences are SGHRS and YFSETQ. The CDR3 has 13 amino acids. The CDR3 DNA reads TGCGCCAGCAGCTTGGTCGGGGGGAATGAGCAGTTCTTC. This sequence encodes CASSLVGGNEQFF.